This T cell receptor (beta chain) was sequenced during a study of T cell responses to AZD1222 COVID-19 vaccine. Study results and limitations: Clonal diversity was possibly underestimated, and the donors were mostly white British, with more females. Nearly half of spike-specific TCRs reportedly target variant regions that are unmutated in the B.1.351 and B.1.1.7 variants.

This CDR3 has 19 amino acids. V was clipped by 1 base and J by 5 bases; unmatched bases: 16. Germline V gives CDR1 SGHNT, CDR2 YENEEA. Some clones are missing from TCRdb's copy, which holds only in-frame ones; the method was immunoSEQ multiplex PCR. The table includes roughly 140,000 clones, 87% detected once. As for this clone: The antigen is unknown.

Here the sequenced sample was peripheral blood, taken 28 days after the second AZD1222 dose. This chain joins TRBV11-3 and TRBJ1-5; 8 nucleotides match TRBD1. The receptor's source is an adult who received the AZD1222 COVID-19 vaccine. The CDR3 DNA reads as TGTGCCAGCAGCTTAGCTGCTGTGAACCGGACAGGGCCTTATCAGCCCCAGCATTTT. It is translated as CASSLAAVNRTGPYQPQHF.